This is a list of T cell receptor beta chains from one sample in a study of CD8+ T cells in alopecia areata. TCRdb's table, derived via immunoSEQ multiplex PCR, lists solely in-frame clones and lacks some. The repertoire holds some 170,000 clones, with 50% to 75% as singletons. The sequences come from CD4+ T cells sorted from blood, collected at approximately week 60, from a patient treated with tofacitinib. These receptors all stem from a human donor with alopecia areata. Each CDR3 is given with its conserved first and last residue. The order of the fields is CDR3 DNA, CDR3 protein, J gene, clone size, D gene, V gene. D genes are given only for firm matches. Expanded clones get a size class; other rows say once, few or many, or leave the size out.

cdr3_nt: TGTGCCAGCAGCCAAGTTCGGGGCCCGGCTGAAAAACTGTTTTTT
cdr3_aa: CASSQVRGPAEKLFF
j_call: TRBJ1-4
clone_size: -
d_call: -
v_call: TRBV14

cdr3_nt: TGCGCCAGCAGCCAAGATCCAGGCCTGACAAATTCACCCCTCCACTTT
cdr3_aa: CASSQDPGLTNSPLHF
j_call: TRBJ1-6
clone_size: -
d_call: -
v_call: TRBV4-1

cdr3_nt: TGTGCCAGCAGTGAAAACAGGGTGTCCGGGGAGCTGTTTTTT
cdr3_aa: CASSENRVSGELFF
j_call: TRBJ2-2
clone_size: -
d_call: -
v_call: TRBV6-5

cdr3_nt: TGTGCCAGCAGCCGACTAGCGTATGACACAGATACGCAGTATTTT
cdr3_aa: CASSRLAYDTDTQYF
j_call: TRBJ2-3
clone_size: -
d_call: TRBD2
v_call: TRBV7-9

cdr3_nt: TGTGCCACCAGCATTGATAAGCTAGCCAAAAACATTCAGTACTTC
cdr3_aa: CATSIDKLAKNIQYF
j_call: TRBJ2-4
clone_size: -
d_call: -
v_call: TRBV15

cdr3_nt: TGTGCCAGCAGTGGTCTGGCGGGGGCATCCTACAATGAGCAGTTCTTC
cdr3_aa: CASSGLAGASYNEQFF
j_call: TRBJ2-1
clone_size: -
d_call: -
v_call: TRBV2

cdr3_nt: TGTGCCAGCAGCAGCTTCGGCGAGACCCAGTACTTC
cdr3_aa: CASSSFGETQYF
j_call: TRBJ2-5
clone_size: few
d_call: -
v_call: TRBV14

cdr3_nt: TGTGCCAGCTCACCAGGAGCAAGGTTGGGGGACTATGGCTACACCTTC
cdr3_aa: CASSPGARLGDYGYTF
j_call: TRBJ1-2
clone_size: -
d_call: -
v_call: TRBV18

cdr3_nt: TGTGCCATCAGTGAAACAGGGGAGTACGAGCAGTACTTC
cdr3_aa: CAISETGEYEQYF
j_call: TRBJ2-7
clone_size: -
d_call: TRBD1
v_call: TRBV10-3

cdr3_nt: TGCGCCAGCAGCCAAGGGGGACAGGGGTCCTACGAGCAGTACTTC
cdr3_aa: CASSQGGQGSYEQYF
j_call: TRBJ2-7
clone_size: -
d_call: TRBD1
v_call: TRBV4-1

cdr3_nt: TGTGCCAGCAGCTTCGGGACAGGGATCTCTAGCAATCAGCCCCAGCATTTT
cdr3_aa: CASSFGTGISSNQPQHF
j_call: TRBJ1-5
clone_size: few
d_call: TRBD1
v_call: TRBV7-9

cdr3_nt: TGTGCCAGCAGCTTAACCCTCGGAGGGGGACAGGGGTCAGATACGCAGTATTTT
cdr3_aa: CASSLTLGGGQGSDTQYF
j_call: TRBJ2-3
clone_size: -
d_call: TRBD1
v_call: TRBV7-6

cdr3_nt: TGTGCCTGGGCAAGGGACACCCTCTTGAACACTGAAGCTTTCTTT
cdr3_aa: CAWARDTLLNTEAFF
j_call: TRBJ1-1
clone_size: once
d_call: -
v_call: TRBV30

cdr3_nt: TGTGCCAGCGCCCTGGGGAATGAAAAACTGTTTTTT
cdr3_aa: CASALGNEKLFF
j_call: TRBJ1-4
clone_size: -
d_call: -
v_call: TRBV5-6

cdr3_nt: TGCAGCGTTGCGGTGACGGCGGGATCGGCTTTCTTT
cdr3_aa: CSVAVTAGSAFF
j_call: TRBJ1-1
clone_size: -
d_call: -
v_call: TRBV29-1

cdr3_nt: TGCAGTACCCAACAGGGAGGGGAGCAGTACTTC
cdr3_aa: CSTQQGGEQYF
j_call: TRBJ2-7
clone_size: -
d_call: -
v_call: TRBV20-1

cdr3_nt: TGTGCCAGCACCGGCGGGGCCTCTCCTGGGTCCACAGATACGCAGTATTTT
cdr3_aa: CASTGGASPGSTDTQYF
j_call: TRBJ2-3
clone_size: -
d_call: -
v_call: TRBV9

cdr3_nt: TGTGCCAGCAGCCCTCGGTACCTTTCTGGGGCCAACGTCCTGACTTTC
cdr3_aa: CASSPRYLSGANVLTF
j_call: TRBJ2-6
clone_size: -
d_call: -
v_call: TRBV11-1

cdr3_nt: TGTGCCAGCTCACCAACCTACACGGACAATTCACCCCTCCACTTT
cdr3_aa: CASSPTYTDNSPLHF
j_call: TRBJ1-6
clone_size: few
d_call: -
v_call: TRBV18

cdr3_nt: TGTGCCAGCAGTGAATTGTGGGACAGGCTCGGGGAGCTGTTTTTT
cdr3_aa: CASSELWDRLGELFF
j_call: TRBJ2-2
clone_size: few
d_call: TRBD1
v_call: TRBV2

cdr3_nt: TGCAGCGCGCTAGCGGGGGCCCAAGAGACCCAGTACTTC
cdr3_aa: CSALAGAQETQYF
j_call: TRBJ2-5
clone_size: -
d_call: TRBD2
v_call: TRBV29-1

cdr3_nt: TGCGCCAGCAGCCACGGGACAGCTAGAAATAATTCACCCCTCCACTTT
cdr3_aa: CASSHGTARNNSPLHF
j_call: TRBJ1-6
clone_size: -
d_call: TRBD1
v_call: TRBV5-1

cdr3_nt: TGTGCCAGCAGCTTAGATGCCGCAGGGAATACCTACGAGCAGTACTTC
cdr3_aa: CASSLDAAGNTYEQYF
j_call: TRBJ2-7
clone_size: -
d_call: -
v_call: TRBV11-2

cdr3_nt: TGTGCCAGCAGCTTGTCAGGGGCCTTGGAGCAGTACTTC
cdr3_aa: CASSLSGALEQYF
j_call: TRBJ2-7
clone_size: -
d_call: -
v_call: TRBV5-6

cdr3_nt: TGTGCCACCCAGGACAGTAGCAATCAGCCCCAGCATTTT
cdr3_aa: CATQDSSNQPQHF
j_call: TRBJ1-5
clone_size: -
d_call: -
v_call: TRBV2

cdr3_nt: TGTGCCAGCAGCCCGGGGCGCACAGATACGCAGTATTTT
cdr3_aa: CASSPGRTDTQYF
j_call: TRBJ2-3
clone_size: few
d_call: -
v_call: TRBV13

cdr3_nt: TGTGCCATCGGGGACAAGAACACTGAAGCTTTCTTT
cdr3_aa: CAIGDKNTEAFF
j_call: TRBJ1-1
clone_size: -
d_call: -
v_call: TRBV10-3

cdr3_nt: TGTGCCAGCAGGCAGGGGTTCTTGGACGAGCAGTACTTC
cdr3_aa: CASRQGFLDEQYF
j_call: TRBJ2-7
clone_size: few
d_call: -
v_call: TRBV25-1

cdr3_nt: TGTGCCAGCAGCTTGGACCCGAGGGGAGAGACCCAGTACTTC
cdr3_aa: CASSLDPRGETQYF
j_call: TRBJ2-5
clone_size: once
d_call: -
v_call: TRBV5-5

cdr3_nt: TGTGCCAGCAGTGAAGTCCTTCGACTAGCGGGGGGGCCCGAGACCCAGTACTTC
cdr3_aa: CASSEVLRLAGGPETQYF
j_call: TRBJ2-5
clone_size: once
d_call: TRBD2
v_call: TRBV6-1

cdr3_nt: TGTGCCAGCAGTTACCTCGGCGAGCAGTACTTC
cdr3_aa: CASSYLGEQYF
j_call: TRBJ2-7
clone_size: -
d_call: -
v_call: TRBV6-5

cdr3_nt: TGTGCCAGCTCACCCGGACAGGGGGAAGGTGGCTACACCTTC
cdr3_aa: CASSPGQGEGGYTF
j_call: TRBJ1-2
clone_size: few
d_call: TRBD1
v_call: TRBV18

cdr3_nt: TGTGCCAGCAGCGAATCCGGGACGGACTATGGCTACACCTTC
cdr3_aa: CASSESGTDYGYTF
j_call: TRBJ1-2
clone_size: -
d_call: -
v_call: TRBV7-3

cdr3_nt: TGCGCCAGCAGCTTGGAGGCGAGCTCTGGGGCCAACGTCCTGACTTTC
cdr3_aa: CASSLEASSGANVLTF
j_call: TRBJ2-6
clone_size: -
d_call: -
v_call: TRBV5-1

cdr3_nt: TGTGCCAGCAACTTCAAAGGGGAAGGGATAATCGGGGCCCTCCACTTT
cdr3_aa: CASNFKGEGIIGALHF
j_call: TRBJ1-6
clone_size: -
d_call: -
v_call: TRBV7-9

cdr3_nt: TGTGCCAGCAGTTCTTTAGCGGGCCGCACAGATACGCAGTATTTT
cdr3_aa: CASSSLAGRTDTQYF
j_call: TRBJ2-3
clone_size: -
d_call: TRBD2
v_call: TRBV6-5

cdr3_nt: TGTGCCAGTAGTCCCGGCACAGGGGGGCACAAAAACATTCAGTACTTC
cdr3_aa: CASSPGTGGHKNIQYF
j_call: TRBJ2-4
clone_size: few
d_call: TRBD1
v_call: TRBV19

cdr3_nt: TGCGCCAGCAGCTTGGTGACCGTAGCGGCCCCTTACAATGAGCAGTTCTTC
cdr3_aa: CASSLVTVAAPYNEQFF
j_call: TRBJ2-1
clone_size: -
d_call: -
v_call: TRBV5-1

cdr3_nt: TGTGCCAGCAGCCCATCACTCGTAGGCACTGAAGCTTTCTTT
cdr3_aa: CASSPSLVGTEAFF
j_call: TRBJ1-1
clone_size: -
d_call: -
v_call: TRBV5-6

cdr3_nt: TGCAGCGTGGAACGGGACAGGGGGTCCGGGGAGCTGTTTTTT
cdr3_aa: CSVERDRGSGELFF
j_call: TRBJ2-2
clone_size: -
d_call: TRBD1
v_call: TRBV29-1

cdr3_nt: TGCGCCAGCAGCTTGGAGGTGAACACTGAAGCTTTCTTT
cdr3_aa: CASSLEVNTEAFF
j_call: TRBJ1-1
clone_size: few
d_call: -
v_call: TRBV5-1

cdr3_nt: TGTGCCAGCTCACCTTCCACGGCCCCCCGGGGTGAGCAGTTCTTC
cdr3_aa: CASSPSTAPRGEQFF
j_call: TRBJ2-1
clone_size: few
d_call: -
v_call: TRBV18

cdr3_nt: TGCGCCAGCAGCAACCCTGCTGGGGCGGAGGATACGCAGTATTTT
cdr3_aa: CASSNPAGAEDTQYF
j_call: TRBJ2-3
clone_size: few
d_call: -
v_call: TRBV4-1

cdr3_nt: TGTGCCAGCAGCGTCACGACAGACCTCCAAGAGACCCAGTACTTC
cdr3_aa: CASSVTTDLQETQYF
j_call: TRBJ2-5
clone_size: -
d_call: -
v_call: TRBV9

cdr3_nt: TGTGCCTGGAGACCAGGGGTTGATCAGCCCCAGCATTTT
cdr3_aa: CAWRPGVDQPQHF
j_call: TRBJ1-5
clone_size: once
d_call: -
v_call: TRBV30

cdr3_nt: TGTGCCAGCAGCCAGATAACAGGAAAAAGGACGGAGACCCAGTACTTC
cdr3_aa: CASSQITGKRTETQYF
j_call: TRBJ2-5
clone_size: few
d_call: -
v_call: TRBV14

cdr3_nt: TGCAGCGTCTCCCCGGAAGGCAGGAGTTATGGCTACACCTTC
cdr3_aa: CSVSPEGRSYGYTF
j_call: TRBJ1-2
clone_size: -
d_call: -
v_call: TRBV29-1

cdr3_nt: TGTGCCAGCAGACCCCCCAACCCAGATACGCAGTATTTT
cdr3_aa: CASRPPNPDTQYF
j_call: TRBJ2-3
clone_size: -
d_call: -
v_call: TRBV6-6

cdr3_nt: TGTGCCAGCTCACCATCGGGGAAGTCTTCCGGAAACACCATATATTTT
cdr3_aa: CASSPSGKSSGNTIYF
j_call: TRBJ1-3
clone_size: -
d_call: -
v_call: TRBV18

cdr3_nt: TGTGCCAGCAGCCTCAGACGCGGGGAGCTGTTTTTT
cdr3_aa: CASSLRRGELFF
j_call: TRBJ2-2
clone_size: -
d_call: -
v_call: TRBV7-3

cdr3_nt: TGTGCCAGCAGCTTGTTCCGGACCGGCCCTCAGCCCCAGCATTTT
cdr3_aa: CASSLFRTGPQPQHF
j_call: TRBJ1-5
clone_size: -
d_call: -
v_call: TRBV5-6

cdr3_nt: TGTGCCAGCTACGACAGGGCCAACTATGGCTACACCTTC
cdr3_aa: CASYDRANYGYTF
j_call: TRBJ1-2
clone_size: -
d_call: TRBD1
v_call: TRBV2

cdr3_nt: TGCAGCGTTGTCCCAGCGAACACTGAAGCTTTCTTT
cdr3_aa: CSVVPANTEAFF
j_call: TRBJ1-1
clone_size: -
d_call: -
v_call: TRBV29-1

cdr3_nt: TGTGCCAGCAGCCAAGCAGTTAGTGGCAATCAGCCCCAGCATTTT
cdr3_aa: CASSQAVSGNQPQHF
j_call: TRBJ1-5
clone_size: -
d_call: -
v_call: TRBV4-2

cdr3_nt: TGTGCCAGCAGTGATACCGGGACAGGAAGCTTTTCCTACGAGCAGTACTTC
cdr3_aa: CASSDTGTGSFSYEQYF
j_call: TRBJ2-7
clone_size: -
d_call: TRBD1
v_call: TRBV6-1